This TCR beta chain was recovered during a study of cytomegalovirus exposure and HLA in healthy donors. CDR1 is MNHNS and CDR2 is SASEGT in the germline V gene. The CDR3 runs to 14 residues. The germline V and J ends were trimmed by 10 bases and 5 bases, with 17 bases remaining between them. This PCR relied on a set of 60 Vbeta primers and 13 Jbeta primers. The repertoire was sequenced with immunoSEQ multiplex PCR; TCRdb's copy has only in-frame clones and lacks some. The sample records nearly 110,000 clones, roughly four fifths being singletons. The material sequenced was PBMCs. The sequence was collected from a man in his fifties or sixties in good health and CMV-seronegative. The chain has TRBV6-1 and TRBJ1-4, with TRBD1 as a possible D gene (6 bases). CDR3 sequence reads: CAIEPGQRNEKLFF. The DNA of the CDR3 is TGTGCCATCGAACCGGGACAAAGAAATGAAAAACTGTTTTTT.